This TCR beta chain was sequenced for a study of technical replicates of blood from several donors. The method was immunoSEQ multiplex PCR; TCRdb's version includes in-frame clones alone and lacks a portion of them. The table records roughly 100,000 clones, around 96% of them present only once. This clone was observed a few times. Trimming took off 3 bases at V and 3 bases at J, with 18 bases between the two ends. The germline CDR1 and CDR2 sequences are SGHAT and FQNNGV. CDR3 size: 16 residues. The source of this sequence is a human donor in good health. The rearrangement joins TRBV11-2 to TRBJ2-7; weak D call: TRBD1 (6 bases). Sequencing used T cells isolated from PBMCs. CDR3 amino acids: CASSFAVGAISYEQYF. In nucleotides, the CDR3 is TGTGCCAGCAGCTTCGCAGTGGGGGCGATAAGCTACGAGCAGTACTTC.